Presented here are 17 T cell receptor beta chains from one specimen sequenced in a study of blood T cells in healthy people across ages. Next came a second PCR, run for roughly 7 to 12 cycles, which used a sample-barcoded 5' primer along with a J-beta primer mix. TCRdb fed the 5' RACE reads into MiXCR, producing one record per CDR3 protein. Found here are 750,000 to 1,000,000 distinct CDR3 sequences, around 29% of them singletons; the top ten hold 10%. This same sample was also part of a study on T cells of mothers and their children.

The sequenced material came from blood. The receptors shown here come from a woman in her thirties or forties in good health.

This sequence joins TRBV18 and TRBJ2-7; D uncertain. Germline V CDR1 and CDR2: KGHSH, LQKENI. This CDR3 contains 14 residues. Trimming cost V 2 bases and J 7 bases, with 15 bases left between them. CDR3 bases: TGTGCCAGCTCACCAGCGACAAACTCACCGGAGCAGTACTTC. The encoded protein is CASSPATNSPEQYF. Filled out from reference TRBV18 and TRBJ2-7, the complete variable domain reads NAGVMQNPRHLVRRRGQEARLRCSPMKGHSHVYWYRQLPEEGLKFMVYLQKENIIDESGMPKERFSAEFPKEGPSILRIQQVVRGDSAAYFCASSPATNSPEQYFGPGTRLTVT.

This clonotype occurred many times. This chain joins TRBV4-1 and TRBJ2-1; 10 bases align to TRBD2. V lost 6 bases and J lost 1; bases outside the gene matches: 6. Per the germline V gene, CDR1 is MGHRA and CDR2 is YSYEKL. This CDR3 is built from 16 residues. The CDR3 protein is CASRLLAGGSYNEQFF. The DNA for the CDR3 is TGCGCCAGCAGACTTTTAGCGGGGGGTTCCTACAATGAGCAGTTCTTC.

The chain couples TRBV9 to TRBJ2-3, with 10 positions matching TRBD2. Germline V CDR1 and CDR2: SGDLS, YYNGEE. CDR3 size: 17 residues. Trimming at V came to 0 bases and at J to 4 bases, leaving 8 bases not matched to a gene. CDR3 amino acids: CASSVDGASGGSDTQYF. CDR3 bases: TGTGCCAGCAGCGTAGATGGGGCTAGCGGGGGCTCAGATACGCAGTATTTT.

The chain couples TRBV6-5 to TRBJ2-5; 10 positions agree with TRBD2. Unmatched junction bases numbered 16, after V lost 8 bases and J lost 7 bases. Germline loops: CDR1 MNHEY, CDR2 SVGAGI. CDR3 length: 16 residues. CDR3 protein: CASARLGLAGVGTQYF. CDR3 coding DNA: TGTGCCAGCGCAAGACTGGGGCTAGCGGGGGTCGGGACCCAGTACTTC.

This chain joins TRBV5-6 and TRBJ2-3, with a weak D call TRBD2 (6 bases). The CDR3 covers 16 residues. The V end was cut by 4 bases, the J end by 3 bases, with 18 bases between. Germline CDR1 SGHDT, CDR2 YYEEEE. The CDR3 spells CASSPQGGDVTDTQYF. Written as DNA, the CDR3 is TGTGCCAGCAGCCCTCAGGGAGGAGACGTGACAGATACGCAGTATTTT.

This clonotype appeared many times. The chain links TRBV7-6 to TRBJ2-5; D may be TRBD1 (6 bases). V gave up 4 bases and J gave up 5 bases, with 14 bases separating them. Looked up from germline, CDR1 is SGHVS and CDR2 is FNYEAQ. The CDR3 has 14 amino acids. DNA of the CDR3: TGTGCCAGCAGCTCCTCCGGGACAACGGAGACCCAGTACTTC. Its protein product is CASSSSGTTETQYF.

This clonotype was seen more than once but under ten times. At one end the junction does not follow the germline gene, possibly because of a read error. The chain is built from TRBV7-3 and TRBJ2-3; the D is unclear. The germline gives CDR1 SGHTA, CDR2 FQGTGA. The CDR3 spans 15 residues. CDR3 DNA sequence: TGTGCCGGCAGCTTAACTTTTTCACTGTCGGATACGCAGTATTTT. This gives the protein CAGSLTFSLSDTQYF.

J is TRBJ2-7 and V is TRBV28, with D perhaps given as TRBD1 or TRBD2 (5 bases each). Germline V CDR1 and CDR2: MDHEN, SYDVKM. The V and J ends lost 6 bases and 3 bases respectively, with 15 bases between them. The CDR3 has 14 residues. The CDR3 DNA reads TGTGCCAGCAGGTTAACGGGGACCCGCTACGAGCAGTACTTC. This encodes CASRLTGTRYEQYF.

As for this clonotype: Being one base from a much bigger clone, this may be a read error. This chain's CDR3 is CASGPTGRKEKLFF. CDR3 in DNA: TGTGCCAGCGGACCGACAGGTCGGAAGGAAAAACTGTTTTTT. The chain carries TRBV27 and TRBJ1-4; D possibly corresponds to TRBD1 (6 bases). Germline values: CDR1 MNHEY, CDR2 SMNVEV (reference sequence). This CDR3 contains 14 residues. V lost 8 bases and J lost 8, with 18 bases in between.

Notes on this clonotype: A much larger clone sits a single nucleotide away, making a read error possible. The gene calls are TRBV24-1 and TRBJ1-2; D unclear. The CDR3 consists of 13 residues. CDR1 and CDR2 from the germline V gene are KGHDR and SFDVKD. V was pared by 4 bases and J by 0 bases, with 5 bases between. Here the CDR3 DNA reads TGTGCCACCAGTGAGGCAGCTAACTATGGCTACACCTTC. Translated, it gives CATSEAANYGYTF.

This clonotype turned up a few times. The chain links TRBV7-2 to TRBJ1-5; no clear D gene. The V gene lost 1 base and the J gene lost 7 bases, with 8 bases spanning the gap. The CDR3 contains 13 residues. In germline, CDR1 is SGHTA, CDR2 FQGNSA. As DNA, the CDR3 is TGTGCCAGCAGCTTAGACGACCTCCAGCCCCAGCATTTT. Amino acid sequence: CASSLDDLQPQHF.

The genes are TRBV7-6 and TRBJ2-1, with no clear D. The germline V gene encodes CDR1 SGHVS and CDR2 FNYEAQ. This CDR3 is built from 15 residues. The V end lost 2 bases, the J end lost 4 bases, and 12 bases lay between the germline ends. The CDR3 spells CASSLSFGLYNEQFF. CDR3 bases: TGTGCCAGCAGCTTATCTTTCGGGCTTTACAATGAGCAGTTCTTC.

This clonotype occurred many times. The J gene is TRBJ1-1, the V gene TRBV6-1, with a weak D call TRBD1 (5 bases). CDR1 is MNHNS and CDR2 is SASEGT in the germline V gene. Trimming cost V 3 bases and J 5 bases, with 10 bases left between them. The CDR3 runs to 13 residues. The DNA of the CDR3 is TGTGCCAGCAGTGACCGGGAGGGGACTGAAGCTTTCTTT. It is translated as CASSDREGTEAFF.

The chain carries TRBV10-3 and TRBJ2-7, with 13 positions matching TRBD2. CDR3 length: 15 residues. CDR1 is ENHRY, CDR2 SYGVKD, per germline. V lost 3 bases and J lost 6; bases outside the gene matches: 5. The CDR3, as DNA: TGTGCCATCAGTGAACTAGCGGGAGGGCCCCTCGAGCAGTACTTC. It yields the protein CAISELAGGPLEQYF.

In this sample, this clonotype turned up many times. The rearrangement uses TRBV2 and TRBJ2-3; 7 bases agree with TRBD2. Germline CDR1 is SNHLY and CDR2 is FYNNEI. This CDR3 comprises 14 residues. V shed 7 bases and J 1 base; nucleotides not matched to a gene: 5. The DNA of the CDR3 is TGTGCCAGCAAGGTGGCGGGGGGCACAGATACGCAGTATTTT. Its protein product is CASKVAGGTDTQYF.

The V and J genes are TRBV6-5 and TRBJ2-2; no clear D gene. Trimming cost V 5 bases and J 6 bases, with 16 bases left between them. In germline, CDR1 is MNHEY, CDR2 SVGAGI. The CDR3 has 15 residues. The CDR3 here is CASSRRARMSGELFF. The CDR3 DNA follows: TGTGCCAGCAGTAGACGTGCCCGGATGTCCGGGGAGCTGTTTTTT.

On this clonotype: A much larger clone differs from this one at a single base, so this may be a read error. The chain carries TRBV7-2 and TRBJ1-6, with 7 nucleotides matching TRBD1. This CDR3 comprises 15 residues. Germline lookup yields CDR1 SGHTA and CDR2 FQGNSA. Germline trimming cut 1 base from V and 12 bases from J; bases unmatched to any gene: 9. The DNA for the CDR3 is TGTGCCAGCAGCTTAGAGGGGACAGTCGATTTACCCCTCCACTTT. It yields the protein CASSLEGTVDLPLHF.